The text below deals with one T cell receptor (beta chain). The antigen is unknown. Germline CDR1 reads SGHAT; CDR2 reads FQDESV (reference sequence). This CDR3 is 16 amino acids long. V lost 5 bases, J lost 7 bases, and 9 bases stayed unmatched. The data stem from a study of regulatory T cells. The primer mix had 52 TRBV and 13 TRBJ primers. Data came from immunoSEQ multiplex PCR; TCRdb stores just in-frame clones and leaves some out. The table lists about 28,000 clones, under 95% of them singletons. Study results and caveats: In CD3G-deficient patients, conventional CD4+ T cells were enriched for hydrophobic CDR3 residues at positions 6 and 7.

At testing, patients were 2 to 39 years old, with reduced naive and increased memory T-cell proportions. Sequencing input: conventional CD4+ T cells sorted from blood. V gene TRBV11-1 combines with J gene TRBJ2-1, with 12 bases that match TRBD2. The source of this sequence is a person between 18 and 30 years old with CD3G deficiency. CDR3 coding DNA: TGTGCCAGCAGCCTCCTGACTAGCGGGAGAGGTAATGAGCAGTTCTTC. It encodes CASSLLTSGRGNEQFF.